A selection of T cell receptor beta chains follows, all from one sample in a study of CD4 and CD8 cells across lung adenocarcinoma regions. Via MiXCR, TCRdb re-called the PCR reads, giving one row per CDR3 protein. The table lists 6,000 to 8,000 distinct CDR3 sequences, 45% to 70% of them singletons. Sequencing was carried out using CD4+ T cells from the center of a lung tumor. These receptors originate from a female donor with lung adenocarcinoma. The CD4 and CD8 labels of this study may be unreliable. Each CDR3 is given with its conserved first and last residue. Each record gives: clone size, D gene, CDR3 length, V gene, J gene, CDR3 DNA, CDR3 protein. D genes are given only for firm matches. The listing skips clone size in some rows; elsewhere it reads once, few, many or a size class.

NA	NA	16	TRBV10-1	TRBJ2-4	TGCGCCAGCAGCAAGGGTGTCGGGAGATCCTACAATGAGCAGTACTTC	CASSKGVGRSYNEQYF
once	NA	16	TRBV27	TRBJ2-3	TGTGCCAGCGGGGCCCGAGGGGGGGGAGGCACAGATACCCAGTACTTT	CASGARGGGGTDTQYF
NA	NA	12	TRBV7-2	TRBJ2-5	TGTGCCAGCAGCCGCAGACAAGAGACCCAGTACTTC	CASSRRQETQYF
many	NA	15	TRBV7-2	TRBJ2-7	TGTGCCAGCAGCTTATCGACGGGCAGCTCCTACGAGCAGTACTTC	CASSLSTGSSYEQYF
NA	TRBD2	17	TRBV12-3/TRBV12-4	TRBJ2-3	TGTGCCAGCAGTTTTTGGACTAGCGTATCGAACACCGGGGCGCAGTATTTT	CASSFWTSVSNTGAQYF
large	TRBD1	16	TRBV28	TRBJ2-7	TGTGCCAGCAGTTTCCCCGCCTACAGGGGGCCTAACGAGCAGTACTTC	CASSFPAYRGPNEQYF
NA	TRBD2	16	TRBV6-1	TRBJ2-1	TGTGCCAGCAGTGAAACACTAGCGGGAGAGGCGAATGAGCAGTTCTTC	CASSETLAGEANEQFF
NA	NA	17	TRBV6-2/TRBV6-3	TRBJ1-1	TGTGCCAGCAGTTACGGCGCAGGGGTGGGAATGAACACTGAAGCTTTCTTT	CASSYGAGVGMNTEAFF
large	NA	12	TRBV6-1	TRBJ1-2	TGTGCCAGCAGTGGGGGCCCCCCCCGCTACACCTTC	CASSGGPPRYTF
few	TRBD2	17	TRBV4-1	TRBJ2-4	TGCGCCAGCAGCCAAGATGGGGCGGGAGGGCCGAAAAACATTCAGTACTTC	CASSQDGAGGPKNIQYF
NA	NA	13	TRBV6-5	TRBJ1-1	TGTGCCAGCAGTTACGGACAGACAACAGAAGCTTTCTTT	CASSYGQTTEAFF
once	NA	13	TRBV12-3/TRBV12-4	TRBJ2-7	TGTGCCAGCCTTCCAGGTACGGGTGACGAGCAGTACTTC	CASLPGTGDEQYF
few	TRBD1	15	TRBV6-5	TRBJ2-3	TGTGCCAGCAGTTACCAGGGGGCTTACACAGATACGCAGTATTTT	CASSYQGAYTDTQYF
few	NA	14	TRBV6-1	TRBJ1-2	TGTGCCAGCAGTGAAGCGAGTGGCGGTTATGGCTACACCTTC	CASSEASGGYGYTF
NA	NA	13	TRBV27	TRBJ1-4	TGTGCCAGTAGGGACCTATGGGGAGAAAAACTGTTTTTT	CASRDLWGEKLFF
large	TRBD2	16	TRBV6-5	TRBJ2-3	TGTGCCAGCAGTTACGGTGGGGGGGTCGTCGGGGATACGCAGTATTTT	CASSYGGGVVGDTQYF
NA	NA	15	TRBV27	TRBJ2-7	TGTGCCAGCAGTTTATTTGGGGAAAGAATACGCGAGCAGTACTTC	CASSLFGERIREQYF
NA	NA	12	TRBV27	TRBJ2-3	TGTGCCGGCAGCCGTGACCCGGATACCCAGTATTTT	CAGSRDPDTQYF
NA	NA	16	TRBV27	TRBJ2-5	TGTGCCAGCGCGGGGCGAGGGGGCCGTGGCCAAGAGACCCAGTACTTC	CASAGRGGRGQETQYF
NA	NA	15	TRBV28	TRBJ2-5	TGTGCCAGCCAAACCTACAGGGAAATCCAAGAGACCCAGTACTTC	CASQTYREIQETQYF
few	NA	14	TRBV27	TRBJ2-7	TGTGCCAGCAGTTCGAGGGGGGGATACTACGAGCAGTACTTC	CASSSRGGYYEQYF
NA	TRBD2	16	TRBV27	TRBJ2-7	TGTGCCAGCAGGTGGCGAGGGGCGGGAGGCAAAGAGACGCAGTACTTC	CASRWRGAGGKETQYF
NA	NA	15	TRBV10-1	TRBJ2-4	TGCGCCAGCCCCGTTGATGGGAGGACCAAAAACATTCAGTACTTC	CASPVDGRTKNIQYF
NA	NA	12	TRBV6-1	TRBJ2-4	TGTGCCAGCAGTGAACACACTGACGTTCAGTACTTC	CASSEHTDVQYF
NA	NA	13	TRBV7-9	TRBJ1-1	TGTGCCAGCAGGAGCAGGACAGCCCCTGAAGCTTTCTTT	CASRSRTAPEAFF
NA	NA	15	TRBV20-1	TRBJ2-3	TGCAGTGCCTCATGCGGGGGCGGGGAGGAAGATACGCAGTATTTC	CSASCGGGEEDTQYF
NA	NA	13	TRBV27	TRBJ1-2	TGTGCCAGCAGCAGGGGTTTTAGCTATGGCTACACCTTC	CASSRGFSYGYTF
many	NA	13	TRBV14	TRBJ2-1	TGTGCCAGCAGCCACCTAATTTCGAATGAGCAGTTCTTC	CASSHLISNEQFF
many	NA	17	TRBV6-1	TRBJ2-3	TGTGCCAGCAGACCGACGCTGGGCTCCACTAGCACAGATACGCAGTATTTT	CASRPTLGSTSTDTQYF
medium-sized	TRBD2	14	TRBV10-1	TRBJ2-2	TGCGCCAGCAGTGAGTCGCGGACTAGGTCAGAGCTGTTTTTT	CASSESRTRSELFF
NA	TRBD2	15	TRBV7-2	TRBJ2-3	TGTGCCATAAAACCGGGACTAACTATCGGGGATACGCAGTATTTT	CAIKPGLTIGDTQYF
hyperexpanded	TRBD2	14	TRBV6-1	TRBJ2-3	TGTGCCACCCGACTAGCGGGGGACACAGATACGCAGTATTTT	CATRLAGDTDTQYF
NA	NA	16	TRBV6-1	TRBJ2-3	TGTGCCAGCAGTGTAACGAGGCTGAGAGCCAAAAATATTCAGTATTTT	CASSVTRLRAKNIQYF
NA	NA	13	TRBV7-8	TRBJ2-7	TGTGCCAGCAGCTTAGAGAATGGGTACGAGCAGTACTTC	CASSLENGYEQYF
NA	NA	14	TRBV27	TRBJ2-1	TGTGCCAGCAGTTTATCCGGACTGGCACGTGAGCAGTTCTTC	CASSLSGLAREQFF
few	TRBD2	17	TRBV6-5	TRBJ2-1	TGTGCCAGCAGTTACCCGTCGACTAGCGGGAGTAGAAATGAGCAGTTCTTC	CASSYPSTSGSRNEQFF
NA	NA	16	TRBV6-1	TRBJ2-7	TGTGCCAGCAGCAGAGCGGACAGATCAATTCCGAACGAGCAGTACTTC	CASSRADRSIPNEQYF
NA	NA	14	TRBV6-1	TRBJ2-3	TGTGCCAGCAGTATTGGACAGAGCACAGATACGCAGTATTTT	CASSIGQSTDTQYF
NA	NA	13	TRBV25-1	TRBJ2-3	TGTGCCAGCATCGGGCAACTCGAGGATACGCAGTATTTT	CASIGQLEDTQYF
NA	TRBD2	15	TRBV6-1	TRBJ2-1	TGTGCCAGCACCTGGGAGGGGCCTACCTACAATGAGCAGTTCTTC	CASTWEGPTYNEQFF
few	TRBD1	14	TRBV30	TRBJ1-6	TGTGCCTGGAACGAGGGACAGGGAAATTCACCCCTCCACTTT	CAWNEGQGNSPLHF
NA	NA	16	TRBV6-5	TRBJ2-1	TGTGCCAGCAGTTACTCGTCGGGGGCCTGGTCCAATGAGCAGTTCTTC	CASSYSSGAWSNEQFF
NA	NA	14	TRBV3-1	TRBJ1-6	TGTGCCAGCAGCCAAGATCCGGGACGGTCACCCCTCCACTTT	CASSQDPGRSPLHF
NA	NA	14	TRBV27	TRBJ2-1	TGTGCCAGCAGGCTAGGGGGATCCTACAATGAGCAGTTCTTC	CASRLGGSYNEQFF
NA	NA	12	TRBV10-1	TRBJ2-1	TGCGCCAGCAGTGAAAGAGGCGATGAGCAGTTCTTC	CASSERGDEQFF
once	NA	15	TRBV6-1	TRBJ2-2	TGTGCCAGTAACAAGCTCGACGCGAACACCGGGGAGCTGTTTTTT	CASNKLDANTGELFF
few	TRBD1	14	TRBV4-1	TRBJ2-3	TGCGCCAGCAGCCCGGACAGGGGAACAGATACGCAGTATTTT	CASSPDRGTDTQYF
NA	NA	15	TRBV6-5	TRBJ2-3	TGTGCCAGCAGTCACAGGGAAGGGCACACAGATACGCAGTATTTT	CASSHREGHTDTQYF
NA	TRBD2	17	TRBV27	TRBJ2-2	TGTGCCAGCCAACGCGAACGACTAGCTTCAAACACCGGGGAGCTGTTTTTT	CASQRERLASNTGELFF
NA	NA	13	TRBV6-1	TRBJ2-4	TGTGCCAGCGGGCTGAGGGGCGACAATGATCAGTACTTC	CASGLRGDNDQYF
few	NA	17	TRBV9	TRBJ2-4	TGTGCCAGCAGCCCCCAGGACGGATTTCTAGCCAAAAACATTCAGTACTTC	CASSPQDGFLAKNIQYF
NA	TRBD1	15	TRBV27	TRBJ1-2	TGTGCCAGCAGTTTCGGACAGGGCAAAAACTATGGCTACACCTTC	CASSFGQGKNYGYTF
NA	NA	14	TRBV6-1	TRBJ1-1	TGTGCCAGCAGTGATCTTGCCCTGAACACTGAAGCTTTCTTT	CASSDLALNTEAFF